This record concerns one T cell receptor beta chain sequence. Antigen specificity is unknown. Amplification used 60 Vbeta primers and 13 Jbeta primers. TCRdb keeps only in-frame clones here, not all; method: immunoSEQ multiplex PCR. There are over 250,000 clones in the sample; roughly 90% occur only once, and roughly 4% lies in the top ten. The record originates from a study of cytomegalovirus exposure and HLA in healthy donors. Findings and limits, study-wide: DRB1 had the most TCR associations and HLA-C the fewest, a later analysis found, with rates varying by HLA locus. A few V segments could not be told apart, such as TRBV6-2 and TRBV6-3, and were left out.

Germline CDR1 is MNHEY and CDR2 is SVGAGI. V gave up 6 bases and J gave up 4 bases; unmatched junction bases: 4. The CDR3 has 13 residues. The chain has TRBV6-5 and TRBJ1-2; 8 bases map to TRBD1. This receptor was identified in a man aged 40-49 years in good health and CMV-seropositive. Sequencing was performed on PBMCs. CDR3 region: CASRTTGGYGYTF. The CDR3 coding sequence is TGTGCCAGCAGGACCACAGGGGGCTATGGCTACACCTTC.